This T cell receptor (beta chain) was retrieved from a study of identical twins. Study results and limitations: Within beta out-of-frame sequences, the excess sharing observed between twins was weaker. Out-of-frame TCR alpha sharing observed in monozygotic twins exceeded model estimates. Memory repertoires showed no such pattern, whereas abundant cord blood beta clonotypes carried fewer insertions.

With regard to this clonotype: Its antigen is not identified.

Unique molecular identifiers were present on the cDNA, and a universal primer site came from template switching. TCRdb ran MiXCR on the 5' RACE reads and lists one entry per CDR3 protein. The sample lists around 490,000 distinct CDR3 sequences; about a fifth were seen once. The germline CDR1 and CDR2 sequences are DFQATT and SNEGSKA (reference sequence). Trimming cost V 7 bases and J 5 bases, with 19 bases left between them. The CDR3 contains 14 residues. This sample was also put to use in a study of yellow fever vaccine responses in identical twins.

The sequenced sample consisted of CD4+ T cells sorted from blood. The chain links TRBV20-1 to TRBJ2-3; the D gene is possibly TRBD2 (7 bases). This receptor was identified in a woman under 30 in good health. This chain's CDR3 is CSVRGSGARDTQYF. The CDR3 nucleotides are TGCAGTGTAAGGGGGAGCGGGGCTCGAGATACGCAGTATTTT.